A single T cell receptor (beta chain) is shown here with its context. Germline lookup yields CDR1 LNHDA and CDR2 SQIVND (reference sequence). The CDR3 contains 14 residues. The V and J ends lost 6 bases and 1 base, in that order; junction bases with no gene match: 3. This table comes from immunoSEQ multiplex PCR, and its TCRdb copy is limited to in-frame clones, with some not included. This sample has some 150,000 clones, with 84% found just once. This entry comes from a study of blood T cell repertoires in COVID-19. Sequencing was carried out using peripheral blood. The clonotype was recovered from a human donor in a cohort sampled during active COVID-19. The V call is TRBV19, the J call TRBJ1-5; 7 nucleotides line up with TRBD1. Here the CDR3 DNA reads TGTGCCAGTAGGGCGGACAGGAGCAATCAGCCCCAGCATTTT. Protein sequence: CASRADRSNQPQHF.